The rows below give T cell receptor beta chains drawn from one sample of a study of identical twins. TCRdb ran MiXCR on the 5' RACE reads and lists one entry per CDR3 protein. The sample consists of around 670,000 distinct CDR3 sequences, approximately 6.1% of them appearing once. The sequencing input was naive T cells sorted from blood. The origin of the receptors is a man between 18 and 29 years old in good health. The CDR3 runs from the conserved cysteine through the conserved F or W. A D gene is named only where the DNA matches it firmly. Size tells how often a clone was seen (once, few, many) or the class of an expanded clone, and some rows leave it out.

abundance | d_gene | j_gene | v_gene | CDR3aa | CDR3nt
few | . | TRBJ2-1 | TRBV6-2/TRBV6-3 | CASKSLRITRYNEQFF | TGTGCCAGCAAATCCCTCCGGATCACGAGATACAATGAGCAGTTCTTC
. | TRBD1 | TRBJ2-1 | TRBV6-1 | CASRIRGTDVNEQFF | TGTGCCAGCAGGATCAGAGGGACAGACGTCAATGAGCAGTTCTTC
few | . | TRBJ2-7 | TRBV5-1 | CASSLARSGSSYEQYF | TGCGCCAGCAGCTTGGCCAGGTCAGGGAGCTCCTACGAGCAGTACTTC
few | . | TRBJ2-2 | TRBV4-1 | CASSQGSGPGVGELFF | TGCGCCAGCAGCCAAGGGTCGGGACCTGGGGTCGGGGAGCTGTTTTTT
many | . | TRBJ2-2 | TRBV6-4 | CASGSRGDTGELFF | TGTGCCAGCGGAAGCAGGGGCGACACCGGGGAGCTGTTTTTT
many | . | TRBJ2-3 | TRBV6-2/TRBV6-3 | CASSHLSDTQYF | TGTGCCAGCAGTCACCTCTCCGATACGCAGTATTTT
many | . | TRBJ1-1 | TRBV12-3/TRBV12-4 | CASSFSGTGSSEAFF | TGTGCCAGCAGCTTCAGCGGTACAGGGTCATCGGAAGCTTTCTTT
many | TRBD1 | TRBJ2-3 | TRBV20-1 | CSAMTTGAPRTDTQYF | TGCAGTGCTATGACAACAGGGGCCCCCCGCACAGATACGCAGTATTTT
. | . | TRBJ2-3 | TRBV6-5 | CASSYQLGSTDTQYF | TGTGCCAGCAGTTACCAGCTTGGAAGCACAGATACGCAGTATTTT
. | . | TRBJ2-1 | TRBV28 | CASSFGQFYNEQFF | TGTGCCAGCAGTTTCGGGCAGTTCTACAATGAGCAGTTCTTC
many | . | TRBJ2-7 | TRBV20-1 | CSARQVLYEQYF | TGCAGTGCTAGGCAGGTACTCTACGAGCAGTACTTC
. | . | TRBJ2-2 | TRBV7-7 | CASSPHTGRTGELFF | TGTGCCAGCAGCCCGCACACAGGGAGAACCGGGGAGCTGTTTTTT
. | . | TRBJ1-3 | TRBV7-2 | CASSLATGTGNTIYF | TGTGCCAGCAGCTTAGCTACAGGGACCGGAAACACCATATATTTT
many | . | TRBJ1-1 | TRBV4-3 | CASSPGQSNTEAFF | TGCGCCAGCAGCCCGGGACAATCGAACACTGAAGCTTTCTTT
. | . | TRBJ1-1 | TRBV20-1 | CSASSGRNTEAFF | TGCAGTGCCAGCTCGGGAAGAAACACTGAAGCTTTCTTT
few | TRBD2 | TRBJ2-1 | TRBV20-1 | CSARAETRTSLHNEQFF | TGCAGTGCTAGAGCCGAGACTCGGACTAGCTTACACAATGAGCAGTTCTTC